This record looks at one T cell receptor beta chain sequence and its context. Its antigen remains unidentified. The length of the CDR3 is 13 residues. In germline, CDR1 is MNHEY, CDR2 SVGAGI. J was trimmed by 9 bases and V by 6 bases; bases with no gene match: 8. This entry belongs to a study of CD8+CD57+ T cells in acquired aplastic anemia. Turning to the study itself: An average of roughly 3 ug of DNA was obtained from sorted CD4+ and CD8+ cells. Regarding the study as a whole: Sharing between patients and controls was observed for twenty-nine CD8+ CDR3 sequences.

All sequencing subjects had displayed CD8+CD57+ cell expansion on flow cytometry. The enrolled patients all had severe acquired aplastic anemia. Genomic DNA served as template for TCR beta VDJ and CDR3 profiling. TCRdb reprocessed the reads with MiXCR, giving one entry per CDR3 protein. The top ten hold around 1.3% of the sample, which has a few hundred thousand distinct CDR3 sequences, approximately 57% seen once. The clonotype originates from a human donor with aplastic anemia. Specimen: sorted CD4+, CD8+, or CD8+CD57+ T cells (not recorded which) from PBMCs. The chain joins TRBV6-5 to TRBJ1-3, with TRBD1 matching 7 bases. The CDR3 nucleotides are TGTGCCAGCAGAAGAACAGGGGCAACCACCATATATTTT. Residues: CASRRTGATTIYF.